What follows are 11 T cell receptor beta chains derived from one specimen sequenced in a study of T cells in localized non-small cell lung cancer (dated by TCRdb to 2020 to 2022). The receptor library was made with the immunoSEQ multiplex PCR assay. In TCRdb, the immuneACCESS table is reduced to in-frame sequences with V and J assigned. These tables do not hold every clone; where another copy was compared, an unresolved V gene accounts for under half, and the others remain unexplained. The sample profile shows about 33,000 clones; about 81% of them were found once. The top ten hold about 40% of the sample. The specimen was peripheral blood, collected before any cancer treatment. These TCRs come from a male donor at least 60 years old with stage II squamous cell lung carcinoma.

The rearrangement joins TRBV27 to TRBJ1-5; no definite D call. Germline CDR1 and CDR2: MNHEY and SMNVEV (reference sequence). The CDR3 is 13 residues long. Deletions cut 5 bases from V and 1 base from J, with 6 bases between. The DNA of the CDR3 is TGTGCCAGCAGTCTATGGAGCAATCAGCCCCAGCATTTT. It specifies CASSLWSNQPQHF.

This clone was observed a single time. Written as DNA, the CDR3 is TGTGCCAGCAGCTTAGCGGCGGGAGAGTACTACGAGCAGTACTTC. This sequence encodes CASSLAAGEYYEQYF. The chain carries TRBV11-3 and TRBJ2-7; 7 bases line up with TRBD2. V was clipped by 1 base and J by 3 bases; unmatched bases: 6. CDR1 is SGHNT and CDR2 is YENEEA in the germline V gene. The CDR3 covers 15 residues.

A few counts support this clone. The CDR3 sequence: CASSFPWVREQFF. The CDR3 DNA sequence: TGTGCCAGCAGCTTCCCCTGGGTCCGTGAGCAGTTCTTC. V usage is TRBV7-2 and J usage is TRBJ2-1; D not certain. The length of the CDR3 is 13 residues. The V and J ends lost 3 bases and 9 bases respectively, with 12 bases between them. Germline V gene sequence: CDR1 SGHTA, CDR2 FQGNSA.

V gene TRBV7-8 combines with J gene TRBJ2-7; 7 bases fit TRBD2. There are 15 residues in the CDR3. Germline CDR1 and CDR2: SGHVS and FQNEAQ. With V trimmed by 2 bases and J by 3 bases, 7 bases remained unmatched. The CDR3 protein is CASSLRGGENYEQYF. As DNA, the CDR3 is TGTGCCAGCAGCTTACGCGGGGGTGAAAACTACGAGCAGTACTTC.

This chain links TRBV5-6 with TRBJ1-1, with a weak D call TRBD1 (6 bases). Germline V gene lookup returns CDR1 SGHDT and CDR2 YYEEEE. CDR3 size: 14 residues. V lost 5 bases, J lost 7 bases, and 18 bases lay in between. The CDR3, as DNA: TGTGCCAGCAGTTCACAGGGAGGGAGGAATGAAGCTTTCTTT. It codes for CASSSQGGRNEAFF.

This clone has more than one count but fewer than ten. V gene TRBV29-1 combines with J gene TRBJ1-1, with D tentatively TRBD1 (6 bases). V shed 4 bases and J shed 2 bases, with 11 bases lying between them. Germline CDR1 is SQVTM and CDR2 is ANQGSEA. This CDR3 contains 13 residues. CDR3 sequence (DNA): TGCAGCGTTGGGGACACGCGCAACACTGAAGCTTTCTTT. Protein sequence: CSVGDTRNTEAFF.

The chain carries TRBV10-3 and TRBJ2-1; 10 positions agree with TRBD2. V shed 3 bases, J shed 5 bases, and the junction held 7 bases outside the gene matches. The V gene's germline CDR1 is ENHRY and CDR2 SYGVKD. The CDR3 runs to 16 residues. The CDR3 DNA reads as TGTGCCATCAGTGATCAGGCTAGCGGGGGAAACAATGAGCAGTTCTTC. Amino acid sequence: CAISDQASGGNNEQFF.

In this sample, this clone turned up a few times. The genes are TRBV6-5 and TRBJ1-2; 11 bases align to TRBD1. CDR3 length equals 15 residues. The germline V gene has CDR1 MNHEY and CDR2 SVGAGI. J was trimmed by 6 bases and V by 8 bases; bases with no gene match: 11. CDR3 bases: TGTGCCAGCCGAGATGGGACAGGGGGACGTCATGGCTACACCTTC. Translating it yields CASRDGTGGRHGYTF.

The V and J genes are TRBV6-5 and TRBJ2-7; 10 bases are a match to TRBD1. Trimming at V came to 2 bases and at J to 4 bases, leaving 5 bases not matched to a gene. There are 15 residues in the CDR3. Germline V gives CDR1 MNHEY, CDR2 SVGAGI. Written as DNA, the CDR3 is TGTGCCAGCAGTTACGAACCGGGACAGGGGTACGAGCAGTACTTC. It is translated as CASSYEPGQGYEQYF.

The CDR3 sequence: CASSLNRNQPQHF. CDR3 DNA: TGTGCCAGCAGTTTGAACCGTAATCAGCCCCAGCATTTT. The chain is built from TRBV28 and TRBJ1-5; D call uncertain. CDR1 is MDHEN and CDR2 is SYDVKM in the germline V gene. This CDR3 spans 13 amino acids. Deletions cut 3 bases from V and 4 bases from J, with 7 bases between.

V gene TRBV27 combines with J gene TRBJ1-1; TRBD1 might be the D (5 bases). CDR3 length equals 14 residues. Germline-derived CDR1 and CDR2 are MNHEY and SMNVEV (reference sequence). V shed 2 bases and J shed 1 base, with 8 bases lying between them. The CDR3 is CASSLKGPNTEAFF. CDR3 coding DNA: TGTGCCAGCAGTTTAAAGGGACCGAACACTGAAGCTTTCTTT.